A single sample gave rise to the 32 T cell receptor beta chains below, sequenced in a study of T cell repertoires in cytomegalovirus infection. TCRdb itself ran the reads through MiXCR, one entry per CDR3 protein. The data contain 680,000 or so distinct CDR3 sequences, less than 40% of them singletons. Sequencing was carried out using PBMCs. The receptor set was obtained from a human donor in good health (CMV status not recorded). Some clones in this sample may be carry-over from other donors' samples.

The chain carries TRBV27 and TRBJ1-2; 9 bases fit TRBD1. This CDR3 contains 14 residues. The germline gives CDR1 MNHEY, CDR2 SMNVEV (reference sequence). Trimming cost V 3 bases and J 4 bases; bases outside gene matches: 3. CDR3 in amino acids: CASSFDRGTYGYTF. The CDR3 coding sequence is TGTGCCAGCAGTTTTGACAGGGGGACCTATGGCTACACCTTC.

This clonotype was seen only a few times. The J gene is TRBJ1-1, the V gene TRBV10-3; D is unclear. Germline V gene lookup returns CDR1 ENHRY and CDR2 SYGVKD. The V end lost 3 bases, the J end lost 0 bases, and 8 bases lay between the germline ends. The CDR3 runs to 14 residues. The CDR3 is CAISDLSLNTEAFF. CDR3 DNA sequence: TGTGCCATCAGTGATCTGAGCCTGAACACTGAAGCTTTCTTT.

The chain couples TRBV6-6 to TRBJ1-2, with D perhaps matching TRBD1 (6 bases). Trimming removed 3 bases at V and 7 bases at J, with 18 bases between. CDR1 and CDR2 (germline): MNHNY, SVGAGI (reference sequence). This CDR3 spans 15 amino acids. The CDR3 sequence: CASSYEAGGALGYTF. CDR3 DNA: TGTGCCAGCAGTTATGAAGCGGGGGGGGCGCTTGGCTACACCTTC.

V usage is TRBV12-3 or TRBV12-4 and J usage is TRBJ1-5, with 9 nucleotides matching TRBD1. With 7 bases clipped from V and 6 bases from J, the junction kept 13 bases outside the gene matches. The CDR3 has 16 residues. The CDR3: CASNKGGQGGFQPQHF. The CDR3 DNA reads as TGTGCCAGCAATAAGGGGGGACAGGGAGGATTTCAGCCCCAGCATTTT.

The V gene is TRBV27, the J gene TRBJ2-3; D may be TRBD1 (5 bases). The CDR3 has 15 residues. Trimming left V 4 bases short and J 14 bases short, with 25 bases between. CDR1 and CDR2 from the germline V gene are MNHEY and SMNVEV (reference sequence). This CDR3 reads CASSSGIPLSDTTYF. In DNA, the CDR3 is TGTGCCAGCAGTTCAGGGATACCCCTCTCAGATACGACGTATTTT.

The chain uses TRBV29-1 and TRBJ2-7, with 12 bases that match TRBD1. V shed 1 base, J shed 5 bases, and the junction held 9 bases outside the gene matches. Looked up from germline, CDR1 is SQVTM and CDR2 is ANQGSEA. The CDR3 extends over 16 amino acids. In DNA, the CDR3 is TGCAGCGTTGAAGTCGTTTCGGGACAGGGGGCACACGAGCAGTACTTC. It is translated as CSVEVVSGQGAHEQYF.

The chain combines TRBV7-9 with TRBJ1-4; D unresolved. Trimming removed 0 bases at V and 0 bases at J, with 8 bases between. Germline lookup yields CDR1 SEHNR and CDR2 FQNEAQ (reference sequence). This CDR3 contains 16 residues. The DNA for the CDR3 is TGTGCCAGCAGCTTAGCCTCGCCAGCAACTAATGAAAAACTGTTTTTT. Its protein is CASSLASPATNEKLFF.

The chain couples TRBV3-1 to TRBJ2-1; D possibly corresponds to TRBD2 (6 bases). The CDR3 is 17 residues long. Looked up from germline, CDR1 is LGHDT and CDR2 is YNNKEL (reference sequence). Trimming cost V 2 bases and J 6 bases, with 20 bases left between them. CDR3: CASSQPPGVQRANEQFF. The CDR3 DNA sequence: TGTGCCAGCAGCCAACCACCGGGAGTTCAGAGAGCCAATGAGCAGTTCTTC.

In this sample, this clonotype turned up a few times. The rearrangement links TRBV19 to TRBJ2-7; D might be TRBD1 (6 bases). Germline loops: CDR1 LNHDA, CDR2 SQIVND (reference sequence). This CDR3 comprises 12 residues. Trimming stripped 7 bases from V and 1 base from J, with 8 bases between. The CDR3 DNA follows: TGTGCCAGTAAAGACAGGTCCTACGAGCAGTACTTC. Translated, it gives CASKDRSYEQYF.

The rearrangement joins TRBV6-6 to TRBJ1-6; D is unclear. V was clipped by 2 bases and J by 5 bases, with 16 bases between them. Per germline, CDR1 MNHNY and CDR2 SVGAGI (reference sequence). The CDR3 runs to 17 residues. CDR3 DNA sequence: TGTGCCAGCAGTTACCGGGTTTTAAGTTCAGATAATTCACCCCTCCACTTT. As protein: CASSYRVLSSDNSPLHF.

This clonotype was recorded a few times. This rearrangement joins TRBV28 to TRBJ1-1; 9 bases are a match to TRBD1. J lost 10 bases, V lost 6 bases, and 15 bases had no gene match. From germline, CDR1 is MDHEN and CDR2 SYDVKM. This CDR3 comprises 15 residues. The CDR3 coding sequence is TGTGCCAGCAGCGCTCCCCCGGGACAGGGAGTCGGAGCTTTCTTT. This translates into CASSAPPGQGVGAFF.

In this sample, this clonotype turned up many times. The DNA for the CDR3 is TGTGCCAGCAGCCTAGACTTCACCGGGGAGCTGTTTTTT. This codes for CASSLDFTGELFF. This rearrangement joins TRBV7-3 to TRBJ2-2; D is uncertain. The length of the CDR3 is 13 residues. V lost 5 bases and J 4 bases, leaving 8 bases between the germline ends. From germline, CDR1 is SGHTA and CDR2 FQGTGA.

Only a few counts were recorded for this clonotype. This CDR3 is CASRGLAGPYEQYF. Written as DNA, the CDR3 is TGTGCCAGCAGGGGACTAGCGGGCCCCTACGAGCAGTACTTC. The V and J genes are TRBV12-3 or TRBV12-4 and TRBJ2-7; 12 positions agree with TRBD2. The CDR3 runs to 14 residues. V lost 6 bases to trimming and J lost 2 bases; unmatched junction nucleotides: 2.

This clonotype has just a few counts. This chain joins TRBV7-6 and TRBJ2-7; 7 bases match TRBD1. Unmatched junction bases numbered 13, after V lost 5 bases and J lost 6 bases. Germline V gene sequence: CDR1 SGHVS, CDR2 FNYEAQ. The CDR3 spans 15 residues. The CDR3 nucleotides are TGTGCCAGCAGCATCGAGAAGGGACAGACCACCGAGCAGTACTTC. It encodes CASSIEKGQTTEQYF.

Here the CDR3 reads CASSLAGIAFF. The CDR3 nucleotides read TGCGCCAGCAGCTTGGCAGGGATCGCTTTCTTT. The genes are TRBV5-1 and TRBJ1-1, with D possibly being TRBD1 (5 bases). Germline V gives CDR1 SGHRS, CDR2 YFSETQ. CDR3 length equals 11 residues. The V end was cut by 0 bases, the J end by 11 bases, with 8 bases between.

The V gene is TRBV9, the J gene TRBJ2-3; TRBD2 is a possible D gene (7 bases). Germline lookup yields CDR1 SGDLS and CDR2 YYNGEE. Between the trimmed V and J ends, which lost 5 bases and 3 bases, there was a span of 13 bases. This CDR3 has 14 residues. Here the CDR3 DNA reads TGTGCCAGCAGTGGGGGGGGCCAGACAGATACGCAGTATTTT. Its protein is CASSGGGQTDTQYF.

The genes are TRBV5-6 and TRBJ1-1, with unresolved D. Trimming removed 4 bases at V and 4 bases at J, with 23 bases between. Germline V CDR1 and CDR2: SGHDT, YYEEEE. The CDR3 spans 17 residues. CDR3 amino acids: CASSLPIGRGTITEAFF. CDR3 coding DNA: TGTGCCAGCAGCCTCCCCATAGGGCGTGGAACGATCACTGAAGCTTTCTTT.

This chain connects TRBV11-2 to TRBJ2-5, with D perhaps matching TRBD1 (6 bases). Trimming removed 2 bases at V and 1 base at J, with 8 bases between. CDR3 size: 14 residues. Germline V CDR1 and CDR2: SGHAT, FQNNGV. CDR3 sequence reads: CASSLLDSQETQYF. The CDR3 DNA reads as TGTGCCAGCAGCTTATTGGACAGCCAAGAGACCCAGTACTTC.

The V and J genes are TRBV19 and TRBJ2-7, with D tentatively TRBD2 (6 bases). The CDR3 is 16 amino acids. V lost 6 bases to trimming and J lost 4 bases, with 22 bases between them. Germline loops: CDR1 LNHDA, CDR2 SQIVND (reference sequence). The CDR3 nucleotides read TGTGCCAGTAGGCGGGACGGAACTTACCCTTCTTACGAGCAGTACTTC. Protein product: CASRRDGTYPSYEQYF.

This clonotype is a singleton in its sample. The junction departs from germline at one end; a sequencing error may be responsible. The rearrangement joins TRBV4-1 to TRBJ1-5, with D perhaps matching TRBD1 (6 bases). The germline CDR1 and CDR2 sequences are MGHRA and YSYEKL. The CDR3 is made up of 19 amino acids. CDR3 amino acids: CASSQDWAGGARYDQPQHF. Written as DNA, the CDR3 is TGTGCCAGCAGCCAAGATTGGGCGGGGGGGGCGAGGTATGATCAGCCCCAGCATTTT.

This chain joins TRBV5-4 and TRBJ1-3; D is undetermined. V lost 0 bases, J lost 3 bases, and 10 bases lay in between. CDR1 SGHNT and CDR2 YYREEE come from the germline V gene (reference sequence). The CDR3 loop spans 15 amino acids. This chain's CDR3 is CASSLDVSNGNTIYF. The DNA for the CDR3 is TGTGCCAGCAGCTTGGATGTCAGTAATGGAAACACCATATATTTT. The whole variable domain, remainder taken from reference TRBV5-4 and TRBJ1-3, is ETGVTQSPTHLIKTRGQQVTLRCSSQSGHNTVSWYQQALGQGPQFIFQYYREEENGRGNFPPRFSGLQFPNYSSELNVNALELDDSALYLCASSLDVSNGNTIYFGEGSWLTVV.

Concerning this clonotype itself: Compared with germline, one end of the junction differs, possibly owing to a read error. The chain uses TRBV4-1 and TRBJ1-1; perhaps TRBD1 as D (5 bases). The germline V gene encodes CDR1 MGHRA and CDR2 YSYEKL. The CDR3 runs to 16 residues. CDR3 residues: CAGSLRVEGSNTEAFF. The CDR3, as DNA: TGTGCCGGCAGCCTCAGGGTCGAAGGTTCGAACACTGAAGCTTTCTTT.

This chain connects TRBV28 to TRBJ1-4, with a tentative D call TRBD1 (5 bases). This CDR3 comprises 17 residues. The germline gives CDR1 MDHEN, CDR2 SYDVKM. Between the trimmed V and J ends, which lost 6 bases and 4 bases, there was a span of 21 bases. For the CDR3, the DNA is TGTGCCAGCAGCTCCCCCGAGAAGGGGCTCGTTAATGAAAAACTGTTTTTT. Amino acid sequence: CASSSPEKGLVNEKLFF.

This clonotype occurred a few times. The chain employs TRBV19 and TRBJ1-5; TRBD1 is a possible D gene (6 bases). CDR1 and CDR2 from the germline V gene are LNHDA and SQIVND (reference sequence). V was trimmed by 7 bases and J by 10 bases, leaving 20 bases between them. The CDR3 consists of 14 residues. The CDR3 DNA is TGTGCCAGTATCTCCCGGGACACCTCCGGTCCCCAGCATTTT. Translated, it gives CASISRDTSGPQHF.

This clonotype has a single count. The CDR3 DNA is TGTTCCATCAGTTCCGTCGGACAGGTACATAATTCACCCCTCCACTTT. Translating gives CSISSVGQVHNSPLHF. V is TRBV28 and J is TRBJ1-6, with 7 bases that match TRBD1. Per the germline V gene, CDR1 is MDHEN and CDR2 is SYDVKM. The CDR3 has 16 residues.

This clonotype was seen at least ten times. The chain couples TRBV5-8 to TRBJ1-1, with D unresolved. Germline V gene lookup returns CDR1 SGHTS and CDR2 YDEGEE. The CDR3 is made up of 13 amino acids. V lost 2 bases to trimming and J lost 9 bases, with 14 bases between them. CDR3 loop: CASSLREPMQAFF. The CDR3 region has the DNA TGTGCCAGCAGCTTAAGGGAGCCGATGCAAGCTTTCTTT.

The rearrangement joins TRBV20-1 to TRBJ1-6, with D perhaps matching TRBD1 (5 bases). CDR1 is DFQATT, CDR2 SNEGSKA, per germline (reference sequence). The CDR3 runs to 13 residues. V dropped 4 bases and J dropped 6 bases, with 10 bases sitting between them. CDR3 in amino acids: CSATGTINSPLHF. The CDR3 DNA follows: TGCAGTGCTACCGGGACCATTAATTCACCCCTCCACTTT.

CDR3: CASSPDLASGNYEQYF. DNA for the CDR3: TGTGCCAGCAGCCCTGATCTGGCTAGCGGGAACTACGAGCAGTACTTC. V is TRBV7-2 and J is TRBJ2-7; 9 bases align to TRBD2. The CDR3 length is 16 residues. Per germline, CDR1 SGHTA and CDR2 FQGNSA. V lost 5 bases and J lost 3; bases outside the gene matches: 11. Full variable domain (missing parts from reference TRBV7-2 and TRBJ2-7): GAGVSQSPSNKVTEKGKDVELRCDPISGHTALYWYRQSLGQGLEFLIYFQGNSAPDKSGLPSDRFSAERTGGSVSTLTIQRTQQEDSAVYLCASSPDLASGNYEQYFGPGTRLTVT.

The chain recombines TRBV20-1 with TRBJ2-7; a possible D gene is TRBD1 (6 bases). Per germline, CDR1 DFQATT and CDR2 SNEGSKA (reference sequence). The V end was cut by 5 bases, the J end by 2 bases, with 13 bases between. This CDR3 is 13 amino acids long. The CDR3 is CSAAPQGTYEQYF. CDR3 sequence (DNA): TGCAGTGCTGCACCCCAGGGGACCTACGAGCAGTACTTC.

The CDR3 coding sequence is TGTGCCAGCAGTTTCGGATCCGGGGCAGGGGGCCTAGAGACCCAGTACTTC. Residues: CASSFGSGAGGLETQYF. The gene calls are TRBV28 and TRBJ2-5; 8 nucleotides line up with TRBD1. The CDR3 sequence is 17 residues long. From germline, CDR1 is MDHEN and CDR2 SYDVKM. The V gene end was trimmed by 3 bases and the J gene end by 4 bases; junction bases not matched to a gene: 13.

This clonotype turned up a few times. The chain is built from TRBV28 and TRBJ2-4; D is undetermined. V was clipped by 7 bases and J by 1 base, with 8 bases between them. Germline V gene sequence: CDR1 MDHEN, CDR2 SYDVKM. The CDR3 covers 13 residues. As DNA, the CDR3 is TGTGCCAGCATCGACGGTGCCAAAAACATTCAGTACTTC. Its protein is CASIDGAKNIQYF.

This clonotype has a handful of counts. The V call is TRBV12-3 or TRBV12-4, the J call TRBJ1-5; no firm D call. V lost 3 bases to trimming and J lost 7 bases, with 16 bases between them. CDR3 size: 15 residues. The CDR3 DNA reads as TGTGCCAGCAGTTTTTTCGGGCAACACCCCCAGCCCCAGCATTTT. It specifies CASSFFGQHPQPQHF.